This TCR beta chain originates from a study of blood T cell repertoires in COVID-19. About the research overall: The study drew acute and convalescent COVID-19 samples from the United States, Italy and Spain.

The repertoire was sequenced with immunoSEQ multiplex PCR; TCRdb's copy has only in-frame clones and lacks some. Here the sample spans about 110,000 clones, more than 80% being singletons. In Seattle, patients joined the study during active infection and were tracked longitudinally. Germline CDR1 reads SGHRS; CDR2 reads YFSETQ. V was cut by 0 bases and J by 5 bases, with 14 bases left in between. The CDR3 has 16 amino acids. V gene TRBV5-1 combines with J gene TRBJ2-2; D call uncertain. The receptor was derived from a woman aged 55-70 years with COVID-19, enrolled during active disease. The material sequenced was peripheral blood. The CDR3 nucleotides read TGCGCCAGCAGCTTGGTCCCCAGGCTTGGGACCGGGGAGCTGTTTTTT. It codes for CASSLVPRLGTGELFF.